These 5 T cell receptor beta chains originate from one sample sequenced in a study of metastatic and nonmetastatic thyroid tumors. Until they underwent thyroid surgery, no patient had received any treatment. TCRdb redid the clone calls on the PCR reads using MiXCR. The table lists around 19,000 clones, 24% of them singletons. The material sequenced was tumor tissue. The receptors shown here come from a female donor with papillary thyroid cancer or a benign thyroid nodule (not recorded which). Some clones in this sample may be carry-over from other donors' samples.

About this clone itself: At one end, the junction sequence differs from germline, possibly due to a read error. The chain links TRBV20-1 to TRBJ2-7; TRBD2 agrees at 7 bases. The CDR3 spans 14 residues. CDR1 DFQATT and CDR2 SNEGSKA come from the germline V gene (reference sequence). The CDR3 nucleotides read TGCATTGCTGGGGGGGAGCGGGCTTGGTACGAGCATTACTTC. This sequence encodes CIAGGERAWYEHYF.

In its sample, this clone was seen many times. The V call is TRBV9, the J call TRBJ2-1, with 8 bases identical to TRBD1. J gave up 2 bases and V 2 bases, and 3 bases lay outside the gene matches. Germline CDR1 is SGDLS and CDR2 is YYNGEE. The CDR3 is made up of 15 amino acids. CDR3 in amino acids: CASSVRDRPYNEQFF. The CDR3 DNA reads TGTGCCAGCAGCGTCCGGGACAGGCCCTACAATGAGCAGTTCTTC.

The rearrangement uses TRBV7-8 and TRBJ2-2, with no clear D. Germline assignment: CDR1 SGHVS and CDR2 FQNEAQ. The CDR3 contains 15 residues. Between the trimmed V and J ends, which lost 1 base and 10 bases, there was a span of 16 bases. In nucleotides, the CDR3 is TGTGCCAGCAGCTTAGTGAAAGGTAGGTCCGTGGAGCTGTTTTTT. It codes for CASSLVKGRSVELFF.

The chain recombines TRBV28 with TRBJ2-7, with 7 nucleotides matching TRBD2. The CDR3 extends over 16 amino acids. CDR1 MDHEN and CDR2 SYDVKM come from the germline V gene. Germline trimming cut 5 bases from V and 2 bases from J; bases unmatched to any gene: 12. The CDR3 region has the DNA TGTGCCAGCAGTGGGCGGCGGGAGAAGAGTCCCTACGAGCAGTACTTC. This codes for CASSGRREKSPYEQYF.

This chain uses TRBV7-2 with TRBJ1-4; perhaps TRBD1 as D (5 bases). Germline-derived CDR1 and CDR2 are SGHTA and FQGNSA. V lost 9 bases and J 7 bases, leaving 21 bases between the germline ends. This CDR3 has 15 residues. This CDR3 reads CARRLSQGGSEKLFF. The DNA for the CDR3 is TGTGCCAGAAGATTATCTCAGGGTGGGAGTGAAAAACTGTTTTTT.